This T cell receptor (beta chain) is drawn from a study of blood T cell repertoires in COVID-19. The overall study: Italy, Spain and the United States were the sources of the convalescent and acute COVID-19 samples. PBMCs, B-cell-depleted T cells, or T cells provided the cDNA or gDNA that made up the material.

Original methodology: Estimates of nucleated cell counts were drawn from the amplification of reference gene primers. Measured with immunoSEQ multiplex PCR; TCRdb has only the in-frame clones, and not every one. The V and J calls and clone size come from that table; D and trimming were worked out from the DNA. The sample holds about 240,000 clones, around 85% seen once. This CDR3 comprises 16 residues. Losses at the gene ends were 3 bases for V and 2 bases for J; bases not matched to a gene: 5. Per the germline V gene, CDR1 is LGHDT and CDR2 is YNNKEL (reference sequence). The origin of this receptor is a woman of 80 years or more with acute or convalescent COVID-19. Sequencing was performed on peripheral blood. The chain uses TRBV3-1 (or the pseudogene TRBV3-2) and TRBJ2-7; 12 bases map to TRBD2. CDR3 amino acids: CASSQPGLAGTYEQYF. DNA of the CDR3: TGTGCCAGCAGCCAGCCCGGACTAGCGGGAACCTACGAGCAGTACTTC.